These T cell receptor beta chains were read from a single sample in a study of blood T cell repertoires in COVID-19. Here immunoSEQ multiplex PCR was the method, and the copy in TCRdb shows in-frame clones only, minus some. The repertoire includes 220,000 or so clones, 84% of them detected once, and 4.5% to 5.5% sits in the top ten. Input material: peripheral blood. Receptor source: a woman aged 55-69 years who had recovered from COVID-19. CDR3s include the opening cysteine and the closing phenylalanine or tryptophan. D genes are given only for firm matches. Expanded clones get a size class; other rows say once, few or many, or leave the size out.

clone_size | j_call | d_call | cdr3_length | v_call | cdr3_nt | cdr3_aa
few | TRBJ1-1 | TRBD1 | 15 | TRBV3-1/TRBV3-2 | TGTGCCAGCAGCCCGTCCGACAGGGCCAGAACTGAAGCTTTCTTT | CASSPSDRARTEAFF
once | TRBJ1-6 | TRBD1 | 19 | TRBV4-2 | TGTGCCAGCAGCAAAGTAGCCTACCGGGACAGGGTCTATAATTCACCCCTCCACTTT | CASSKVAYRDRVYNSPLHF
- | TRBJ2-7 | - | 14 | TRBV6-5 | TGTGCCAGCAGCCATTCTGGTAGTTCGTACGAGCAGTACTTC | CASSHSGSSYEQYF
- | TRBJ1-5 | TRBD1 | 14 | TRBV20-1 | TGCAGTGCTGGTGACAGGGGTAGGGATCAGCCCCAGCATTTT | CSAGDRGRDQPQHF
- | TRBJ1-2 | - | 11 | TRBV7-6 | TGTGCCAGCAGCTCCATTTCTGGCTACACCTTC | CASSSISGYTF
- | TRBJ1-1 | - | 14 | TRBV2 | TGTGCCAGCGAAACGCAGGTTACCAACACTGAAGCTTTCTTT | CASETQVTNTEAFF
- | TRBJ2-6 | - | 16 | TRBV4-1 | TGCGCCAGCAGCCAAGCACAGTTCTCTGGGGCCAACGTCCTGACTTTC | CASSQAQFSGANVLTF
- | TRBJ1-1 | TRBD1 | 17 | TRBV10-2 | TGCGCCACCACAGGACCCCGGGAGGGGGCGCGGAGCACTGAAGCTTTCTTT | CATTGPREGARSTEAFF
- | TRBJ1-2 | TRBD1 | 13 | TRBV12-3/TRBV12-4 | TGTGCCAGCAGTTTAACAGGGGTGGATGGCTACACCTTC | CASSLTGVDGYTF
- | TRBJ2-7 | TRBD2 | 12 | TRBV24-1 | TGTGCCACCGGGGGGGGGACCTACGAGCAGTACTTC | CATGGGTYEQYF
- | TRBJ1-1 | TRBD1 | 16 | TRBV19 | TGTGCCAGTAGTATAGGGGACAGGGGGGCGAACACTGAAGCTTTCTTT | CASSIGDRGANTEAFF
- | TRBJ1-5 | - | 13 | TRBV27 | TGTGCCAGCAGTTTCTCTCCCAATCAGCCCCAGCATTTT | CASSFSPNQPQHF
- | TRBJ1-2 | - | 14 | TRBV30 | TGTGCCTGGAGTACGGACGGGACTAACTATGGCTACACCTTC | CAWSTDGTNYGYTF
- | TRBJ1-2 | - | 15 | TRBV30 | TGTGCCTGGAGTCCATTGTCCGTAGGAGCCTATGGCTACACCTTC | CAWSPLSVGAYGYTF